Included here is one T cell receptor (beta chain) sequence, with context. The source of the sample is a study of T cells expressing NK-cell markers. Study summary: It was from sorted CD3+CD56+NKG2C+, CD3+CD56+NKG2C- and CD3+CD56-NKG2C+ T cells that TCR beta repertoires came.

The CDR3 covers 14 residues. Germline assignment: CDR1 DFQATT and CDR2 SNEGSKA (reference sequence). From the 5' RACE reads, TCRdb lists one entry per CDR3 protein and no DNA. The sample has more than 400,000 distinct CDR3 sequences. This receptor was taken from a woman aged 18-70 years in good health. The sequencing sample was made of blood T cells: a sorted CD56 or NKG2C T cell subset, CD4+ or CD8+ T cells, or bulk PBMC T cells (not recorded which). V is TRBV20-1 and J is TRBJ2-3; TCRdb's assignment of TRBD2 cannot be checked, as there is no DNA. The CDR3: CSAAGERGSDTQYF.